This T cell receptor (beta chain) was found in a study of T cell responses to AZD1222 COVID-19 vaccine. Turning to the study itself: Second-dose intervals near 4 or 12 weeks were combined. General observations from the study: Vaccine-related CD4 TCRs covered spike, predominating at 160-218 and 743-854. White British ancestry dominated among donors, who included more females, and clonal diversity was possibly underestimated.

Only in-frame clones appear in the TCRdb table, and some are missing; sequencing was by immunoSEQ multiplex PCR. The sample lists about 180,000 clones; over 75% were seen once. The table lists this clone with a few counts. The antigen is unknown. Germline CDR1 and CDR2: SNHLY and FYNNEI. Trimming cost V 4 bases and J 2 bases, with 11 bases left between them. The CDR3 totals 14 residues. This clonotype was obtained from an adult in good health. V and J are TRBV2 and TRBJ1-2; D unresolved. This material consisted of peripheral blood, taken on day 0 of AZD1222 vaccination. The CDR3 sequence: CASSGLTGNYGYTF. CDR3 nucleotide sequence: TGTGCCAGCAGTGGACTGACGGGGAACTATGGCTACACCTTC. Full variable domain (missing parts from reference TRBV2 and TRBJ1-2): EPEVTQTPSHQVTQMGQEVILRCVPISNHLYFYWYRQILGQKVEFLVSFYNNEISEKSEIFDDQFSVERPDGSNFTLKIRSTKLEDSAMYFCASSGLTGNYGYTFGSGTRLTVV.